The 17 T cell receptor beta chains given below trace back to one sample, sequenced in a study of cytomegalovirus exposure and HLA in healthy donors. Amplification used 60 Vbeta primers and 13 Jbeta primers. The assay was immunoSEQ multiplex PCR, and TCRdb's table has in-frame clones only and misses some. Here the sample spans some 190,000 clones, around 80% being singletons. Sequenced sample: PBMCs. These receptors all come from a girl between 5 and 17 years old in good health and CMV-seropositive.

The V gene is TRBV7-9, the J gene TRBJ2-7; D is unclear. V lost 4 bases and J 6 bases, leaving 10 bases between the germline ends. CDR3 size: 12 residues. CDR1 and CDR2 from the germline V gene are SEHNR and FQNEAQ (reference sequence). CDR3 nucleotide sequence: TGTGCCAGCAGCTCTGTAACCAGCGAGCAGTACTTC. It codes for CASSSVTSEQYF.

The chain employs TRBV4-3 and TRBJ1-1; D perhaps matches TRBD1 (5 bases). Germline CDR1 reads LGHNA; CDR2 reads YSLEER. This CDR3 has 13 amino acids. Trimming stripped 1 base from V and 8 bases from J, with 11 bases between. The CDR3 protein is CASSQVGGREAFF. CDR3 coding DNA: TGCGCCAGCAGCCAAGTTGGGGGGAGGGAAGCTTTCTTT.

Only a few counts were recorded for this clone. V is TRBV5-4 and J is TRBJ1-1; D is undetermined. CDR1 and CDR2 from the germline V gene are SGHNT and YYREEE (reference sequence). The germline V and J ends were trimmed by 0 bases and 2 bases, with 8 bases remaining between them. The CDR3 is 14 residues long. The CDR3 bases are TGTGCCAGCAGCTTGGGGCACACAAACACTGAAGCTTTCTTT. Protein product: CASSLGHTNTEAFF.

The chain is built from TRBV7-6 and TRBJ2-2; 12 bases agree with TRBD2. CDR3 size: 16 residues. CDR1 and CDR2 from the germline V gene are SGHVS and FNYEAQ. With V trimmed by 5 bases and J by 7 bases, 8 bases remained unmatched. CDR3 region: CASSAQTSGSLGELFF. The CDR3 bases are TGTGCCAGCAGCGCCCAGACTAGCGGGAGTCTCGGGGAGCTGTTTTTT.

The rearrangement links TRBV30 to TRBJ1-1; D uncertain. Deletions cut 4 bases from V and 12 bases from J, with 15 bases between. The CDR3 sequence is 11 residues long. Germline CDR1 reads GTSNPN; CDR2 reads SVGIG (reference sequence). CDR3 sequence reads: CAWTVSSSTFF. CDR3 bases: TGTGCCTGGACAGTATCGTCTTCGACTTTCTTT.

The chain employs TRBV7-9 and TRBJ2-6; D remains ambiguous. The CDR3 spans 15 residues. The germline CDR1 and CDR2 sequences are SEHNR and FQNEAQ (reference sequence). V lost 3 bases, J lost 1 base, and 7 bases lay in between. The CDR3: CASSLQVSGANVLTF. CDR3 DNA sequence: TGTGCCAGCAGCTTGCAGGTATCTGGGGCCAACGTCCTGACTTTC.

The chain combines TRBV7-8 with TRBJ1-2, with D tentatively TRBD1 (5 bases). The ends were cut back, 5 bases at V and 1 base at J, with 14 bases in the middle. CDR1 is SGHVS and CDR2 is FQNEAQ in the germline V gene. The CDR3 runs to 15 residues. The CDR3 nucleotides are TGTGCCAGCAGCGAAGGGGCAGTGGATAACTATGGCTACACCTTC. This translates into CASSEGAVDNYGYTF.

This chain joins TRBV7-8 and TRBJ2-3, with 10 nucleotides matching TRBD2. This CDR3 has 16 residues. Germline CDR1 SGHVS, CDR2 FQNEAQ. V was clipped by 3 bases and J by 2 bases; unmatched bases: 5. Here the CDR3 DNA reads TGTGCCAGCAGCTTGCTTCTAGCGGGGGCCACAGATACGCAGTATTTT. Residues: CASSLLLAGATDTQYF.

The chain joins TRBV29-1 to TRBJ2-7; TRBD2 agrees at 7 bases. The CDR3 covers 16 residues. From germline, CDR1 is SQVTM and CDR2 ANQGSEA. V was pared by 5 bases and J by 7 bases, with 20 bases of the junction left unmatched. CDR3 nucleotides: TGCAGCGTTAGAACCGGGACTATCCTCTCTCGGGGAGAGCAGTACTTC. This sequence encodes CSVRTGTILSRGEQYF.

This chain uses TRBV7-8 with TRBJ1-5; 8 nucleotides agree with TRBD1. The germline CDR1 and CDR2 sequences are SGHVS and FQNEAQ. CDR3 length: 17 residues. V was clipped by 4 bases and J by 0 bases; unmatched bases: 8. CDR3 residues: CASSSRPDRGSNQPQHF. The CDR3, as DNA: TGTGCCAGCAGCTCTAGGCCTGACAGGGGTAGCAATCAGCCCCAGCATTTT.

This clone occurred once. V gene TRBV9 combines with J gene TRBJ2-1; 7 positions match TRBD2. V trimming: 3 bases; J trimming: 7 bases; junction bases outside the gene matches: 4. The CDR3 spans 13 residues. Germline CDR1 SGDLS, CDR2 YYNGEE. CDR3 nucleotides: TGTGCCAGCAGCGGATGGACTAGGAATGAGCAGTTCTTC. Translated: CASSGWTRNEQFF. The complete variable domain, with remaining parts taken from reference TRBV9 and TRBJ2-1, reads DSGVTQTPKHLITATGQRVTLRCSPRSGDLSVYWYQQSLDQGLQFLIQYYNGEERAKGNILERFSAQQFPDLHSELNLSSLELGDSALYFCASSGWTRNEQFFGPGTRLTVL.

This clone was detected only once. The rearrangement uses TRBV11-2 and TRBJ2-7; 7 positions agree with TRBD1. Trimming took 5 bases from V and 4 from J; bases not matched to a gene: 5. There are 13 residues in the CDR3. The V gene's germline CDR1 is SGHAT and CDR2 FQNNGV. CDR3 protein: CASSKGAPYEQYF. The CDR3 coding sequence is TGTGCCAGCAGCAAGGGGGCCCCGTACGAGCAGTACTTC.

The chain has TRBV4-1 and TRBJ2-1, with 8 bases matching TRBD2. CDR1 MGHRA and CDR2 YSYEKL come from the germline V gene. The CDR3 has 15 amino acids. Trimming took 4 bases from V and 7 from J; bases not matched to a gene: 9. The CDR3 region is CASSRTGTSDNEQFF. The CDR3 nucleotides are TGCGCCAGCAGCCGGACCGGGACTAGTGATAATGAGCAGTTCTTC.

The J gene is TRBJ2-5, the V gene TRBV10-3; 8 positions agree with TRBD1. In germline, CDR1 is ENHRY, CDR2 SYGVKD. The CDR3 runs 13 residues. The trim removed 9 bases at V and 4 bases at J, leaving 7 bases unmatched. This CDR3 is CAILDRAVETQYF. The CDR3 DNA reads TGTGCCATTTTGGACAGGGCGGTAGAGACCCAGTACTTC.

Only a few counts were recorded for this clone. This chain connects TRBV11-2 to TRBJ2-1, with TRBD2 matching over 8 bases. Per the germline V gene, CDR1 is SGHAT and CDR2 is FQNNGV. V shed 5 bases and J 0 bases; nucleotides not matched to a gene: 15. The CDR3 runs to 19 residues. The CDR3 here is CASSPTGYDSGTSYNEQFF. CDR3 in DNA: TGTGCCAGCAGCCCAACAGGTTACGATAGCGGGACCTCCTACAATGAGCAGTTCTTC.

This clone occurred a few times. The chain has TRBV7-8 and TRBJ2-7, with 7 bases matching TRBD2. Trimming at V came to 3 bases and at J to 4 bases, leaving 6 bases not matched to a gene. Germline lookup yields CDR1 SGHVS and CDR2 FQNEAQ. The CDR3 spans 14 residues. The CDR3 DNA reads TGTGCCAGCAGCTTGGGAGGGAGCAGGTACGAGCAGTACTTC. It encodes CASSLGGSRYEQYF.

In its sample, this clone was seen a few times. The chain employs TRBV11-2 and TRBJ2-7, with a weak D call TRBD1 (6 bases). Between the trimmed V and J ends, which lost 4 bases and 1 base, there was a span of 14 bases. CDR1 SGHAT and CDR2 FQNNGV come from the germline V gene. This CDR3 contains 15 residues. The DNA for the CDR3 is TGTGCCAGCAGCTCTATCCGGGACAAGTCCTACGAGCAGTACTTC. Protein product: CASSSIRDKSYEQYF.